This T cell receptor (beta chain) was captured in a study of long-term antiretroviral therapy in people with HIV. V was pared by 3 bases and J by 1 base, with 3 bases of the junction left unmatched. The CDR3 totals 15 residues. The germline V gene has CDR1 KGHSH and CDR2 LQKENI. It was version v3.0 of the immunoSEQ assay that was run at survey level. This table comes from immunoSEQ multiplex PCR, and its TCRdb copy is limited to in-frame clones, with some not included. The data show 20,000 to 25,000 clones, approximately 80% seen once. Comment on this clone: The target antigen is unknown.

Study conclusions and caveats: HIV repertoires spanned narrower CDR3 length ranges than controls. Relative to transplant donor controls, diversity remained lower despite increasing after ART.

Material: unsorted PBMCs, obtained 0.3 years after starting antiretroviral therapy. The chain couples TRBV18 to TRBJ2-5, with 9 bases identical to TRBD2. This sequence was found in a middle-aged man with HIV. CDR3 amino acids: CASSPLAGTQETQYF. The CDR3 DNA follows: TGTGCCAGCTCACCTCTAGCGGGGACCCAAGAGACCCAGTACTTC.